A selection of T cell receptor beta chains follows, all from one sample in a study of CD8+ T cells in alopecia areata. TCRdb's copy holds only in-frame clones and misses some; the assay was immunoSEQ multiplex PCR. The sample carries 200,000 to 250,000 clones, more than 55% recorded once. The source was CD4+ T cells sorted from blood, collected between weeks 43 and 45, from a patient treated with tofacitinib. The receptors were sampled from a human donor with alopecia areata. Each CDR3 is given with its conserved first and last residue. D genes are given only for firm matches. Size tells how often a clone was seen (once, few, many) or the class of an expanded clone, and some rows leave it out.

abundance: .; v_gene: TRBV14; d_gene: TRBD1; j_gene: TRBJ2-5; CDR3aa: CASSQGDRAGEETQYF; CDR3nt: TGTGCCAGCAGCCAAGGGGACAGGGCAGGAGAAGAGACCCAGTACTTC
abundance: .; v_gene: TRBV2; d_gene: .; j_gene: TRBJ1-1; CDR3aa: CASSGGRDTEAFF; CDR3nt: TGTGCCAGCAGTGGGGGTCGGGACACTGAAGCTTTCTTT
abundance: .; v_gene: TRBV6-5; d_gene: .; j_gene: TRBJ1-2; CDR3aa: CASSYLGDYGYTF; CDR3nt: TGTGCCAGCAGTTACCTAGGGGACTATGGCTACACCTTC
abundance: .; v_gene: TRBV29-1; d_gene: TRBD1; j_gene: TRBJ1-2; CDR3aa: CSVGSGTGDYGYTF; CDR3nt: TGCAGCGTTGGATCCGGCACAGGGGACTATGGCTACACCTTC
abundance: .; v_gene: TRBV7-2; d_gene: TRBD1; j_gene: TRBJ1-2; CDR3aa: CASSLAFRDRAGYTF; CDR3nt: TGTGCCAGCAGCTTAGCGTTCCGGGACAGGGCTGGCTACACCTTC
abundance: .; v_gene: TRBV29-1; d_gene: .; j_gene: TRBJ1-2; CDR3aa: CSATKGGYYGYTF; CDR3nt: TGCAGCGCTACTAAGGGGGGGTACTATGGCTACACCTTC
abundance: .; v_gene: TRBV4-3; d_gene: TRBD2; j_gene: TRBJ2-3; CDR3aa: CASSQDPLAGGTDTQYF; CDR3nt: TGCGCCAGCAGCCAAGACCCCCTAGCGGGGGGTACAGATACGCAGTATTTT
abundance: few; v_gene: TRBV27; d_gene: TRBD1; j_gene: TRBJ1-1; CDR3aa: CASSPPGQGREAFF; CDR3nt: TGTGCCAGCAGTCCCCCGGGACAGGGACGTGAAGCTTTCTTT
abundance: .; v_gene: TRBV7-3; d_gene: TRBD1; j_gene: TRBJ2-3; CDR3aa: CASSLNRDSFTDTQYF; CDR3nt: TGTGCCAGCAGCCTCAACCGGGACAGCTTCACAGATACGCAGTATTTT
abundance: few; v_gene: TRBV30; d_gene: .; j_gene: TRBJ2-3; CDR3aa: CAWSVRRGTDTQYF; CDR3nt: TGTGCCTGGAGTGTGAGGAGGGGCACAGATACGCAGTATTTT
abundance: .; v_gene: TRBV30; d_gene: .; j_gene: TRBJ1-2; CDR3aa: CAWSVRGSIFYGYTF; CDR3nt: TGTGCCTGGAGTGTAAGGGGCAGCATCTTCTATGGCTACACCTTC
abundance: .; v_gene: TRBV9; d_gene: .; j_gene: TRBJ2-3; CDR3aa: CASSERATSTGTDTQYF; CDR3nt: TGTGCCAGCAGTGAAAGAGCCACTAGCACCGGCACAGATACGCAGTATTTT
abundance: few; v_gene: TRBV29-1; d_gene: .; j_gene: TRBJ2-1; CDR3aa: CSVGAYNEQFF; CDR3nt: TGCAGCGTTGGTGCGTACAATGAGCAGTTCTTC
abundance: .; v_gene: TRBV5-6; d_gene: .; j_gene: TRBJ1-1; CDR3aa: CASSRMSGTEAFF; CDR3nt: TGTGCCAGCAGCCGTATGAGTGGAACTGAAGCTTTCTTT
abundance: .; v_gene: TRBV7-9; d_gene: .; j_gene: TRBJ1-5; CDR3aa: CASSQQGSNQPQHF; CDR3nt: TGTGCCAGCAGCCAACAGGGTAGCAATCAGCCCCAGCATTTT
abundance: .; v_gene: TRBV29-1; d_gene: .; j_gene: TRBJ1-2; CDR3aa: CSYGSGRELGYTF; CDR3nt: TGCAGCTATGGATCAGGGAGAGAACTTGGCTACACCTTC
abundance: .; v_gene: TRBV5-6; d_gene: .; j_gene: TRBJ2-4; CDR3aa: CASSLLITGSLAKNIQYF; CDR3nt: TGTGCCAGCAGCTTACTAATCACAGGGAGTCTAGCCAAAAACATTCAGTACTTC
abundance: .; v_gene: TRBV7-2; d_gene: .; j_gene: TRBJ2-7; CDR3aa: CASSFVELGEQYF; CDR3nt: TGTGCCAGCAGCTTTGTCGAGTTAGGGGAGCAGTACTTC
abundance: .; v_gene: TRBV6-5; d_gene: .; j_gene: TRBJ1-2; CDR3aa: CASSPWRGYGYTF; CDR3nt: TGTGCCAGCAGCCCGTGGAGGGGCTATGGCTACACCTTC
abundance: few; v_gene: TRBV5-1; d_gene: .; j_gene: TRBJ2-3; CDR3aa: CASSSGSTDTQYF; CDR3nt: TGCGCCAGCAGCAGCGGGAGCACAGATACGCAGTATTTT
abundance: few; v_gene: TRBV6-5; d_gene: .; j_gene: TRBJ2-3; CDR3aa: CATHTVSGNTQYF; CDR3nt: TGTGCCACCCACACAGTGTCGGGGAATACGCAGTATTTT
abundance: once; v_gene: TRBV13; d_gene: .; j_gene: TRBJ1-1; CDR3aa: CASSLVYSSKPLF; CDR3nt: TGTGCCAGCAGCTTAGTATACAGCTCCAAACCGCTCTTT
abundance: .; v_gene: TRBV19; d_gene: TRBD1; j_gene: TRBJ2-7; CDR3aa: CASSIVRTGVDEQYF; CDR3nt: TGTGCCAGTAGTATAGTTCGGACAGGGGTCGACGAGCAGTACTTC
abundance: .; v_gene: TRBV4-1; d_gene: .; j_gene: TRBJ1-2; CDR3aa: CASSQVNGYGYTF; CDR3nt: TGCGCCAGCAGCCAAGTTAATGGTTATGGCTACACCTTC
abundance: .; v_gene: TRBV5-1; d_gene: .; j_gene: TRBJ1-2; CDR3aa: CASSPLGRDDGYTF; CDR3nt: TGCGCCAGCAGCCCGCTGGGCAGGGATGACGGCTACACCTTC